This is a list of T cell receptor beta chains from one sample in a study. TCRdb fed the RT-PCR reads into MiXCR, producing one record per CDR3 protein. The sample includes about 680,000 distinct CDR3 sequences, 14% of them seen just once. Sequencing was done on a sample of memory CD4+ T cells from blood. These receptors were collected from a female donor in good health, serving as a healthy control. Each CDR3 is given with its conserved first and last residue. The order of the fields is D gene, J gene, V gene, clone size, CDR3 DNA, CDR3 protein. D genes are given only for firm matches. Clone size is stated in some rows and not others, as once, few, many or a class when expanded.

>.|TRBJ1-4|TRBV12-3/TRBV12-4|.
TGTGCCAGCGCCCTGGGAGGTGGAGAAAAACTGTTTTTT
CASALGGGEKLFF
>TRBD2|TRBJ2-7|TRBV6-1|once
TGTGCCAGCAGTGGTAGGACTAGCGGGAGGGCTGTATCCTACGAGCAGTACTTC
CASSGRTSGRAVSYEQYF
>.|TRBJ2-1|TRBV5-1|many
TGCGCCAGCAGCTTGGGTCTTACTAACAATGAGCAGTTCTTC
CASSLGLTNNEQFF
>.|TRBJ2-2|TRBV6-2/TRBV6-3|many
TGTGCCAGCAGTGGCAGCTTAGTAACCGGGGAGCTGTTTTTT
CASSGSLVTGELFF
>TRBD1|TRBJ1-6|TRBV27|.
TGTGCCAGCCGACAGGGGGTCCAAGGAGATTCACCCCTCCACTTT
CASRQGVQGDSPLHF
>TRBD2|TRBJ2-7|TRBV15|many
TGTGCCACCAGCAGAGGTGGGGGAGGGGCCTACGAGCAGTACTTC
CATSRGGGGAYEQYF
>TRBD1|TRBJ2-3|TRBV6-2/TRBV6-3|few
TGTGCCACCGGGACAGGGGGCACAGATACGCAGTATTTT
CATGTGGTDTQYF
>TRBD1|TRBJ2-4|TRBV11-3|once
TGTGCCAGCAGCTCCAGGGGGTCGGACATTCAGTACTTC
CASSSRGSDIQYF
>TRBD2|TRBJ2-1|TRBV20-1|.
TGCAGTGCTCGGGGACTAGCGAGAAAGGCGCTCAATGAGCAGTTCTTC
CSARGLARKALNEQFF
>.|TRBJ2-5|TRBV20-1|few
TGCAGTGCCGTGGGTGCAGGGACCCAGTACTTC
CSAVGAGTQYF
>TRBD2|TRBJ2-2|TRBV20-1|many
TGCAGTGCCCCCCCGTCGGGCGGGGGGGCAAATACCGGGGAGCTGTTTTTT
CSAPPSGGGANTGELFF
>.|TRBJ1-3|TRBV10-3|few
TGTGCCATCAGTGACACAGGGATTGGAAACACCATATATTTT
CAISDTGIGNTIYF
>.|TRBJ1-6|TRBV24-1|.
TGTGCCACCTCGTTGGGAGGTTCACCCCTCCACTTT
CATSLGGSPLHF
>.|TRBJ1-1|TRBV15|.
TGTGCCACCAGCAGCGATTTGAACACTGAAGCTTTCTTT
CATSSDLNTEAFF
>.|TRBJ2-1|TRBV20-1|few
TGCAGTGCTACTAGAGGACAGTTAGTAAATGAGCAGTTCTTC
CSATRGQLVNEQFF
>TRBD2|TRBJ2-3|TRBV5-1|.
TGCGCCAGCAGCTTGGTTGGCGGGAGTGTGGCAGATACGCAGTATTTT
CASSLVGGSVADTQYF
>TRBD1|TRBJ1-1|TRBV7-8|few
TGTGCCAGCAGCTCGGAGTACAGGGGCACTGAAGCTTTCTTT
CASSSEYRGTEAFF
>TRBD2|TRBJ2-1|TRBV3-1|few
TGTGCCAGCAGCCGACTAGCCCATGAGCAGTTCTTC
CASSRLAHEQFF
>TRBD2|TRBJ2-1|TRBV6-5|once
TGTGCCAGCAGTTTGTTAGCGGGAGGCTACAATGAGAAGTTCTTC
CASSLLAGGYNEKFF
>TRBD1|TRBJ2-5|TRBV5-1|.
TGCGCCAGCAGCGGAACGACAGGGGGCGGTGAGACCCAGTACTTC
CASSGTTGGGETQYF
>.|TRBJ1-2|TRBV11-2|.
TGTGCCAGCAGCTCTGTTTCTACAGTTCTTAACTATGGCTACACCTTC
CASSSVSTVLNYGYTF
>.|TRBJ2-7|TRBV30|.
TGTGCCTGGAGTGTAAGGCAGCCGGCAACAGCCTCTCTCGAGCAGTACTTC
CAWSVRQPATASLEQYF
>TRBD1|TRBJ1-2|TRBV29-1|.
TGCAGCGTTCAGCAGGGGGTTTCGGGGGGCTACACCTTC
CSVQQGVSGGYTF
>TRBD1|TRBJ1-2|TRBV7-9|.
TGTGCCAGCAGCGCGGGACAGGGGATAAGCTACACCTTC
CASSAGQGISYTF
>.|TRBJ1-2|TRBV28|few
TGTGCCAGCAGTTCCCCCTCCGGGGGTTATGATGGCTACACCTTC
CASSSPSGGYDGYTF
>.|TRBJ1-6|TRBV25-1|few
TGTGCCAGCAGTGAAGCAGGGAGCTCCTATAATTCACCCCTCCACTTT
CASSEAGSSYNSPLHF
>TRBD2|TRBJ2-1|TRBV11-3|.
TGTGCCAGCAGCTTAGATCGGCCGGGACTAGCGGGAGGCTCCTACAATGAGCAGTTCTTC
CASSLDRPGLAGGSYNEQFF
>.|TRBJ1-5|TRBV29-1|.
TGCAGCGTCCTGTGGAGCCCCAATCAGCCCCAGCATTTT
CSVLWSPNQPQHF
>.|TRBJ1-5|TRBV7-7|few
TGTGCCAGCAGCCCCGGGACGGAGGCCGATCAGCCCCAGCATTTT
CASSPGTEADQPQHF
>.|TRBJ2-7|TRBV7-3|few
TGTGCCAGCAGCCCCTCCAGTGGGTTCGAGCAGTACTTC
CASSPSSGFEQYF
>.|TRBJ2-2|TRBV7-2|.
TGTGCCAGCAGCTTAGGATTACTCGCGAACACCGGGGAGCTGTTTTTT
CASSLGLLANTGELFF
>.|TRBJ1-2|TRBV20-1|.
TGCAGTGCTTCACAGGGTCCCCTCGGCTATGGCTACACCTTC
CSASQGPLGYGYTF
>.|TRBJ2-7|TRBV7-9|few
TGTGCCAGCAGCTTAGACGGCGGGACGTTCTACGAGCAGTACTTC
CASSLDGGTFYEQYF
>TRBD2|TRBJ2-1|TRBV12-3/TRBV12-4|.
TGTGCCAGCAGTTCAGCGGGGGGGCGGGGAAGGGGGCAGTTCTTC
CASSSAGGRGRGQFF
>.|TRBJ2-3|TRBV7-6|.
TGTGCCAGCAGCGCCTTTATAGCGGATACGCAGTATTTT
CASSAFIADTQYF
>TRBD2|TRBJ2-2|TRBV7-2|few
TGTGCCAGCAGCTTAACGTGGGGGAGGGCGGAAACCGGGGAGCTGTTTTTT
CASSLTWGRAETGELFF
>.|TRBJ2-3|TRBV7-3|few
TGTGCCAGCAGCTTAAGGGGGCGGGGCGGCACAGATACGCAGTATTTT
CASSLRGRGGTDTQYF
>.|TRBJ1-1|TRBV7-9|.
TGTGCCAGCAGCCATGGGGGATTTTTGGACACTGAAGCTTTCTTT
CASSHGGFLDTEAFF
>.|TRBJ1-2|TRBV18|few
TGTGCCAGCTCACCATCGGTTGCAGCGAGGTATGGCTACACCTTC
CASSPSVAARYGYTF
>TRBD1|TRBJ2-7|TRBV20-1|.
TGCAGTGCTAGAGCACTTAGGGCAGGGGGCATCTACGAGCAGTACTTC
CSARALRAGGIYEQYF
>TRBD2|TRBJ2-1|TRBV7-3|many
TGTGCCAGCAGCTTCGGCGGGGGTAGCAACAATGAGCAGTTCTTC
CASSFGGGSNNEQFF
>TRBD1|TRBJ1-1|TRBV6-5|.
TGTGCCAGCGCAAGGGACAGCAGGTCTTACATGAACACTGAAGCTTTCTTT
CASARDSRSYMNTEAFF
>TRBD1|TRBJ1-3|TRBV7-8|few
TGTGCCAGCAGCGTCCAGGGGGCTTCAGGAAACACCATATATTTT
CASSVQGASGNTIYF
>.|TRBJ2-1|TRBV29-1|many
TGCAGCGTTGTCCAACGGGGTGAGCAGTTCTTC
CSVVQRGEQFF
>TRBD1|TRBJ1-5|TRBV9|.
TGTGCCAGCAGCGGGGGACAGTCTGTCAATCAGCCCCAGCATTTT
CASSGGQSVNQPQHF
>TRBD1|TRBJ1-3|TRBV6-6|few
TGTGCCAGCAGGCCGACAGGGGCCGGGAGGGACACCATATATTTT
CASRPTGAGRDTIYF
>.|TRBJ2-2|TRBV29-1|.
TGCAGCGTTGCCCGGAGGGCCCGACGCGGGGAGCTGTTTTTT
CSVARRARRGELFF
>TRBD2|TRBJ2-1|TRBV20-1|few
TGCAGTGCGAGGACTAGCGGGAGAGAGGAGTTCTTC
CSARTSGREEFF
>TRBD1|TRBJ2-2|TRBV27|few
TGTGCCAGCAGTTTATTGCTCTCAGGGGGCAGCGCGAACACCGGGGAGCTGTTTTTT
CASSLLLSGGSANTGELFF
>TRBD2|TRBJ2-2|TRBV6-5|.
TGTGCCACGTCCGGGACTAGCGGGAGCTGGAGCACCGGGGAGCTGTTTTTT
CATSGTSGSWSTGELFF
>.|TRBJ1-4|TRBV4-1|.
TGCGCCAGCAGCCTTGGAGAGACGGGCCAGGGAGAGGAAAAACTGTTTTTT
CASSLGETGQGEEKLFF
>TRBD2|TRBJ2-5|TRBV20-1|.
TGCAGTGCCTTGCCAGCGGGAGGGGCAGAGACCCAGTACTTC
CSALPAGGAETQYF
>TRBD2|TRBJ2-7|TRBV4-3|many
TGCGCCAGCAGCCATCCTAGCGGGAGCGAGCAGTACTTC
CASSHPSGSEQYF
>.|TRBJ1-4|TRBV5-1|many
TGCGCCAGCAGCTTGGGGACGTCGGGTGAAAAACTGTTTTTT
CASSLGTSGEKLFF